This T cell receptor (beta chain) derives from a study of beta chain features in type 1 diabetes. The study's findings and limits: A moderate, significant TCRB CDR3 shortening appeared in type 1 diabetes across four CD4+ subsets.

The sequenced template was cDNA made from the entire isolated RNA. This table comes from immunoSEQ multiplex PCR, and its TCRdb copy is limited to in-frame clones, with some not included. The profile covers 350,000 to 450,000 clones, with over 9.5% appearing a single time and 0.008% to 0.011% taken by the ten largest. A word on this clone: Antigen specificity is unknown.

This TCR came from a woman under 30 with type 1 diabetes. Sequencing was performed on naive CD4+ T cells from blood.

The CDR3: CASSLRGANAYNEQFF. CDR3 nucleotides: TGTGCCAGCAGCTTACGGGGGGCCAACGCCTACAATGAGCAGTTCTTC. This chain connects TRBV11-3 to TRBJ2-1, with a weak D call TRBD2 (7 bases). CDR1 is SGHNT and CDR2 is YENEEA in the germline V gene. Trimming took 2 bases from V and 2 from J, leaving 13 bases between them. The CDR3 sequence is 16 residues long.